These 18 T cell receptor beta chains were all obtained from the same sample, sequenced in a study of T-cell memory formation after mild COVID-19. One entry per CDR3 protein results from TCRdb running MiXCR on the 5' RACE reads. The table has roughly 130,000 distinct CDR3 sequences, about 17% seen once. Sequenced sample: PBMCs or a T cell subset sorted from them (not recorded which). These receptors all come from a man between 18 and 29 years old who had mild COVID-19 (a few samples of this study predate the infection). Cell type and time point are not known.

This clonotype was seen many times. The V gene is TRBV15, the J gene TRBJ2-7; 8 bases align to TRBD1. Germline V lookup: CDR1 LNHNV, CDR2 YYDKDF (reference sequence). The length of the CDR3 is 14 residues. V lost 4 bases to trimming and J lost 7 bases; unmatched junction nucleotides: 9. The CDR3 protein is CATSTQGAPREQYF. The CDR3 nucleotides read TGTGCCACCAGCACCCAGGGGGCCCCAAGGGAGCAGTACTTC.

Many counts were recorded for this clonotype. The CDR3 DNA reads TGCAGTGCTAGTAGGGACTCCAATGAGCAGTTCTTC. Protein sequence: CSASRDSNEQFF. The chain employs TRBV20-1 and TRBJ2-1, with D possibly being TRBD2 (6 bases). This CDR3 is 12 amino acids long. Germline CDR1 and CDR2: DFQATT and SNEGSKA (reference sequence). The ends were cut back, 3 bases at V and 6 bases at J, with 9 bases in the middle.

This clonotype was picked up one time. The genes are TRBV5-1 and TRBJ2-1, with TRBD2 matching over 9 bases. Germline trimming cut 4 bases from V and 6 bases from J; bases unmatched to any gene: 8. The CDR3 is made up of 15 amino acids. In germline, CDR1 is SGHRS, CDR2 YFSETQ. The CDR3 coding sequence is TGCGCCAGCAGCCCCGGGGGGACTAGCCGCAATGAGCAGTTCTTC. Its translation is CASSPGGTSRNEQFF.

V usage is TRBV4-3 and J usage is TRBJ1-5, with D possibly being TRBD1 (5 bases). CDR1 is LGHNA and CDR2 is YSLEER in the germline V gene. This CDR3 is 16 amino acids long. Trimming removed 1 base from V and 3 bases from J, with 13 bases in between. CDR3 amino acids: CASSQGSARDNQPQHF. In DNA, the CDR3 is TGCGCCAGCAGCCAAGGTAGTGCCAGGGACAATCAGCCCCAGCATTTT.

This chain joins TRBV19 and TRBJ1-5; TRBD1 matches at 10 bases. The CDR3 totals 15 residues. Per germline, CDR1 LNHDA and CDR2 SQIVND (reference sequence). Trimming cost V 8 bases and J 7 bases; bases outside gene matches: 11. The CDR3 sequence: CASATGGPGWQPQHF. CDR3 in DNA: TGTGCCAGTGCGACAGGGGGCCCTGGATGGCAGCCCCAGCATTTT.

J is TRBJ1-4 and V is TRBV10-3; D is perhaps TRBD1 (5 bases). Germline CDR1 is ENHRY and CDR2 is SYGVKD. The CDR3 has 16 amino acids. Trimming took off 10 bases at V and 7 bases at J, with 25 bases between the two ends. The CDR3 bases are TGTGCCACCCGGGGGAACCCTACGAGCGTTGGTGAAAAACTGTTTTTT. Translation gives CATRGNPTSVGEKLFF.

The CDR3 nucleotides read TGTGCCAGCAGCTTAGGTGGCGGGGGATCCTACGAGCAGTACTTC. Protein sequence: CASSLGGGGSYEQYF. This chain uses TRBV7-9 with TRBJ2-7, with TRBD2 identical over 7 bases. In germline, CDR1 is SEHNR, CDR2 FQNEAQ (reference sequence). The CDR3 spans 15 residues. V was pared by 1 base and J by 1 base, with 4 bases of the junction left unmatched.

The rearrangement uses TRBV3-1 and TRBJ2-3; D ambiguous. Germline CDR1 LGHDT, CDR2 YNNKEL (reference sequence). This CDR3 has 13 residues. V shed 4 bases and J shed 8 bases, with 13 bases lying between them. CDR3 protein: CASSRVASSTQYF. DNA of the CDR3: TGTGCCAGCAGCCGAGTAGCATCAAGTACGCAGTATTTT.

In DNA, the CDR3 is TGTGCCAGCAGTTACGGGACAGGGGGCAACACTGAAGCTTTCTTT. Translating it yields CASSYGTGGNTEAFF. The J gene is TRBJ1-1, the V gene TRBV6-5; TRBD1 matches 12 bases. Germline CDR1 MNHEY, CDR2 SVGAGI. The J segment lost 2 bases and the V segment lost 2 bases, leaving 0 bases of the junction unmatched. The CDR3 spans 15 residues.

This clonotype was observed a handful of times. The J gene is TRBJ2-2, the V gene TRBV12-3 or TRBV12-4; no clear D gene. V was cut by 6 bases and J by 5 bases, with 4 bases left in between. CDR3 length equals 11 residues. The CDR3 DNA reads as TGTGCCAGCAGCCAGACCGGGGAGCTGTTTTTT. Its translation is CASSQTGELFF.

V and J are TRBV9 and TRBJ1-1; D might be TRBD1 (5 bases). The CDR3 extends over 13 amino acids. V was shortened by 0 bases and J by 5 bases, with 8 bases between the two germline ends. CDR1 SGDLS and CDR2 YYNGEE come from the germline V gene. The CDR3 region has the DNA TGTGCCAGCAGCGTAGCCAGGGAAACTGAAGCTTTCTTT. Protein: CASSVARETEAFF.

This clonotype was observed many times. V gene TRBV25-1 combines with J gene TRBJ2-5, with D unclear. Germline V lookup: CDR1 MGHDK, CDR2 SYGVNS. With 4 bases removed from V and 0 bases from J, the gap between germline ends came to 15 bases. The CDR3 has 16 amino acids. CDR3 nucleotide sequence: TGTGCCAGCAGTGGGCCCCTTAGTTGGTACCAAGAGACCCAGTACTTC. As protein: CASSGPLSWYQETQYF.

The sample holds a few counts of this clonotype. The rearrangement uses TRBV6-2 or TRBV6-3 and TRBJ1-6; no definite D call. Trimming removed 6 bases at V and 3 bases at J, with 9 bases between. Germline V gene lookup returns CDR1 MNHEY and CDR2 SVGEGT. This CDR3 is built from 14 residues. CDR3 region: CASRELVYNSPLHF. CDR3 coding DNA: TGTGCCAGCAGGGAGTTGGTCTATAATTCACCCCTCCACTTT.

The chain joins TRBV6-2 or TRBV6-3 to TRBJ1-2; no firm D call. The CDR3 contains 12 residues. The V gene lost 4 bases and the J gene lost 4 bases, with 7 bases spanning the gap. Germline CDR1 is MNHEY and CDR2 is SVGEGT. This chain's CDR3 is CASSWGGYGYTF. The CDR3, as DNA: TGTGCCAGCAGTTGGGGTGGCTATGGCTACACCTTC.

This clonotype turned up a few times. The V gene is TRBV10-3, the J gene TRBJ2-5; TRBD1 is a possible D gene (6 bases). The CDR3 is 14 amino acids. Trimming took 10 bases from V and 3 from J, leaving 18 bases between them. Germline V CDR1 and CDR2: ENHRY, SYGVKD. CDR3 in amino acids: CATQATGSEETQYF. CDR3 in DNA: TGTGCCACCCAAGCAACAGGGTCGGAAGAGACCCAGTACTTC.

This clonotype was seen at least ten times. For the CDR3, the DNA is TGTGCCAGCAGCCGCTGGACAGGGGGCTACAACGAGCAGTACTTC. This gives the protein CASSRWTGGYNEQYF. This sequence joins TRBV25-1 and TRBJ2-7; 11 positions match TRBD1. This CDR3 spans 15 amino acids. J was trimmed by 5 bases and V by 6 bases; bases with no gene match: 9. Germline V gives CDR1 MGHDK, CDR2 SYGVNS.

Only a few counts were recorded for this clonotype. The chain carries TRBV6-5 and TRBJ1-2; 7 nucleotides line up with TRBD1. The CDR3 consists of 15 residues. The germline CDR1 and CDR2 sequences are MNHEY and SVGAGI. V shed 2 bases and J 4 bases; nucleotides not matched to a gene: 7. CDR3 DNA sequence: TGTGCCAGCAGTTACCGACAGGGCTCTCTCTATGGCTACACCTTC. It yields the protein CASSYRQGSLYGYTF.

This chain joins TRBV7-9 and TRBJ2-7; D perhaps matches TRBD1 (6 bases). Germline V gene sequence: CDR1 SEHNR, CDR2 FQNEAQ (reference sequence). This CDR3 has 12 residues. V lost 5 bases and J 4 bases, leaving 9 bases between the germline ends. The CDR3 spells CASSRTDYEQYV. The CDR3 DNA follows: TGTGCCAGCAGCCGGACAGATTACGAGCAGTACGTC.